The entry that follows covers one T cell receptor (beta chain) sequence. Its antigen remains unidentified. The PCR was carried out with 60 Vbeta primers and 13 Jbeta primers. The protocol was immunoSEQ multiplex PCR, while the TCRdb copy is restricted to in-frame clones and leaves out a portion. The sample holds about 120,000 clones; 66% are singletons and the top ten take less than 2%. This sample was included in a study of cytomegalovirus exposure and HLA in healthy donors. Study-wide results and limits: In an earlier analysis, most TCR beta V segments were productive about 90% or about 30% of the time. Rarity marked most TCR sequences, yet some public TCRs occurred in many donors.

The V gene end was trimmed by 5 bases and the J gene end by 4 bases; junction bases not matched to a gene: 2. The germline CDR1 and CDR2 sequences are MDHEN and SYDVKM. The length of the CDR3 is 13 residues. Specimen: PBMCs. The receptor's source is a man younger than 35 in good health and CMV-seronegative. The chain uses TRBV28 and TRBJ2-1; 7 nucleotides line up with TRBD1. Here the CDR3 DNA reads TGTGCCAGCAGTGGACAGGTTTACAATGAGCAGTTCTTC. This sequence encodes CASSGQVYNEQFF.